This T cell receptor beta chain was sequenced for a study of cytomegalovirus exposure and HLA in healthy donors. Study-level results: Reportedly, diagnosis of cytomegalovirus status by the classifier showed high specificity and sensitivity. A previous analysis found most TCR beta V segments productive roughly 87% or roughly 30% of the time. Owing to their indistinguishability, certain V segments, notably TRBV6-2 and TRBV6-3, were excluded.

Germline-derived CDR1 and CDR2 are SGHTS and YDEGEE. Trimming took 4 bases from V and 3 from J; bases not matched to a gene: 5. CDR3 length: 14 residues. With respect to this clone: Its target is not known.

With 60 Vbeta and 13 Jbeta primers, the PCR was carried out. Measured with immunoSEQ multiplex PCR; TCRdb has only the in-frame clones, and not every one. Of 200,000 to 250,000 clones detected, around 85% appear once; the ten largest clones hold 1% to 1.5%. This TCR derives from a human donor in good health. This sequence joins TRBV5-8 and TRBJ2-7; 9 bases align to TRBD1. The sample was PBMCs. Here the CDR3 DNA reads TGTGCCAGCAGCGACCGGGACAGGGACTACGAGCAGTACTTC. Its translation: CASSDRDRDYEQYF. The entire variable domain, with the rest obtained from reference TRBV5-8 and TRBJ2-7, is as follows: EAGVTQSPTHLIKTRGQQATLRCSPISGHTSVYWYQQALGLGLQFLLWYDEGEERNRGNFPPRFSGRQFPNYSSELNVNALELEDSALYLCASSDRDRDYEQYFGPGTRLTVT.